This T cell receptor (beta chain) was found in a study of response to subunit inactivated influenza vaccine (dated by TCRdb to 2017 to 2018). About the investigation overall: To follow how T cells responded to a trivalent subunit inactivated influenza vaccine, the researchers relied on deep quantitative profiling of the T cell receptor repertoire. Broader findings and caveats from the paper: According to the authors, only a limited number of new T cells may be recruited by each seasonal influenza vaccination.

This clonotype showed up just a few times. Its antigen specificity is not known. No base quality information exists; no much larger clone differs at one position. Interpreted using the paper, the time point label stands for: around 47 days after influenza vaccine administration. The method was RT-PCR. The listed sequencing device is Illumina HiSeq 2500. The public sequencing data were trimmed at Q25 with fastp and processed into clonotypes with MiXCR by TCRdb, which kept only in-frame beta chains. Rows merge per CDR3 protein into single entries with the most common DNA and genes. The sample table records fewer than 650,000 distinct CDR3 sequences; 13% of these occur just once. The ten largest clones take up around 13% of the sample. The sample here was PBMCs from blood, taken 45 days after vaccination. The TCR was taken from a man in his forties or fifties who received an inactivated influenza vaccine. Donor details come from another sample of the same person, matched by shared clones.

The CDR3 region reads CASSYTRQPQNSPLHF. The nucleotides are TGTGCCAGCAGTTACACCCGACAGCCCCAAAATTCACCCCTCCACTTT. The chain is encoded by TRBV6-5 joined to TRBJ1-6; TRBD1 is possibly the D segment (5 matching bases). V drops 2 bases and J drops 7 bases, leaving 15 bases in between. The germline V gene yields MNHEY for CDR1 and SVGAGI for CDR2. The CDR3 contains 16 residues, cysteine and phenylalanine counted. Of the read, only the CDR3 DNA is kept; its 48 bases are in frame from base 1.